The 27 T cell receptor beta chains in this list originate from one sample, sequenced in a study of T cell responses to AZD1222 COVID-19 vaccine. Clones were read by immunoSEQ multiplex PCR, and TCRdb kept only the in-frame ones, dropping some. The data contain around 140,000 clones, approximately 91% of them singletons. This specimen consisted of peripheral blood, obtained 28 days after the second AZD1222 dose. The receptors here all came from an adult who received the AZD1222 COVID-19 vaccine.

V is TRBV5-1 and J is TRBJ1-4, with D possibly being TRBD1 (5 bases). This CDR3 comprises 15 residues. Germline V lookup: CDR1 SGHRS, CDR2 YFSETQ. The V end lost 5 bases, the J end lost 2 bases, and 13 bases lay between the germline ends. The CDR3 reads CASRLQGLTNEKLFF. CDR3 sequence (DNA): TGCGCCAGCAGACTTCAGGGTTTGACTAATGAAAAACTGTTTTTT. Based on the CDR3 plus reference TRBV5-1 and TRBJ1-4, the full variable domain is KAGVTQTPRYLIKTRGQQVTLSCSPISGHRSVSWYQQTPGQGLQFLFEYFSETQRNKGNFPGRFSGRQFSNSRSEMNVSTLELGDSALYLCASRLQGLTNEKLFFGSGTQLSVL.

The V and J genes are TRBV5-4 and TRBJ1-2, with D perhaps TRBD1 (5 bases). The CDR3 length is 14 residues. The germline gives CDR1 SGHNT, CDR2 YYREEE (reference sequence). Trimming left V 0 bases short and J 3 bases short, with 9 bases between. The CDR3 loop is CASSLGGGHYGYTF. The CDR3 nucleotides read TGTGCCAGCAGCTTGGGGGGGGGACACTATGGCTACACCTTC.

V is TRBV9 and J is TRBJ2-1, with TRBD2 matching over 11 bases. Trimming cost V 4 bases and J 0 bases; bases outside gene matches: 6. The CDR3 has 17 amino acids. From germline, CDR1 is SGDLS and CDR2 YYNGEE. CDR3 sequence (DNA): TGTGCCAGCAGCCCCCCTAGCGGGGGGACCTCCTACAATGAGCAGTTCTTC. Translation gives CASSPPSGGTSYNEQFF.

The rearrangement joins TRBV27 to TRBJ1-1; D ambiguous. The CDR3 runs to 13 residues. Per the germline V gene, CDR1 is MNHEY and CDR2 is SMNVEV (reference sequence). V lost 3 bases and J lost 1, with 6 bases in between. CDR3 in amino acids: CASSFEGNTEAFF. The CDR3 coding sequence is TGTGCCAGCAGTTTTGAAGGGAACACTGAAGCTTTCTTT.

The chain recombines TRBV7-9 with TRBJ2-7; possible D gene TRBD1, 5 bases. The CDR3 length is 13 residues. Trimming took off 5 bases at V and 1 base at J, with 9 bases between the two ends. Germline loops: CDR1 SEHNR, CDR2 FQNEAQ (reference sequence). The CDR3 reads CASSVTGSYEQYF. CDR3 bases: TGTGCCAGCAGCGTTACAGGATCCTACGAGCAGTACTTC.

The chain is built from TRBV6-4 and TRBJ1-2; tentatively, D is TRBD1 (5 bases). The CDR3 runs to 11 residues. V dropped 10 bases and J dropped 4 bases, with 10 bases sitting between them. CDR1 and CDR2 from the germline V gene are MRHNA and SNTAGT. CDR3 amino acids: CATRGVYGYTF. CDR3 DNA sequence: TGTGCCACGCGAGGGGTCTATGGCTACACCTTC.

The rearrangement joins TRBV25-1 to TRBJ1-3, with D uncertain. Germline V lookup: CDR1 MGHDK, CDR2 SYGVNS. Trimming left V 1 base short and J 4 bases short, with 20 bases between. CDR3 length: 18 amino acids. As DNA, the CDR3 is TGTGCCAGCAGTGAATTTGGCAGTATGGGTATGAGCGGAAACACCATATATTTT. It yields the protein CASSEFGSMGMSGNTIYF.

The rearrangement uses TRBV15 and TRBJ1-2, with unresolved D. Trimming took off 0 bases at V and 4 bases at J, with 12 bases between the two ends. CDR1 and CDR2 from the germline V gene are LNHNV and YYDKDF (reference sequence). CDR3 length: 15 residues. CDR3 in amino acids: CATSRDRGASYGYTF. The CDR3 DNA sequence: TGTGCCACCAGCAGAGATCGGGGTGCCTCCTATGGCTACACCTTC.

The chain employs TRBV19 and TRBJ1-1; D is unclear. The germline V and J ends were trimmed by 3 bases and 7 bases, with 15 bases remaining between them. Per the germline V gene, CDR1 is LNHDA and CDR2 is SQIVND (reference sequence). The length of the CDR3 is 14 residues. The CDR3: CASSISGNTYEAFF. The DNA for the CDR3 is TGTGCCAGTAGTATCTCTGGAAATACCTATGAAGCTTTCTTT.

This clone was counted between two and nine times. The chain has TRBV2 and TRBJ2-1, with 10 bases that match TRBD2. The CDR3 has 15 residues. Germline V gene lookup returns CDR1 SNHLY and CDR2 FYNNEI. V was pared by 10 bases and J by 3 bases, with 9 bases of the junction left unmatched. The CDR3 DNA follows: TGTGCCATTCCCCGGAGGACTAGCGGCTACAATGAGCAGTTCTTC. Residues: CAIPRRTSGYNEQFF.

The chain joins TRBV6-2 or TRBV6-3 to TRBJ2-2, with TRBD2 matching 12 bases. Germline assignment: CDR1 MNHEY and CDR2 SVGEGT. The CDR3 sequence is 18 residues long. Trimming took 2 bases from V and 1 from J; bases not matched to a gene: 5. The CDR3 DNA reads TGTGCCAGCAGTTACACGAGACTAGCGGGAGTGAACACCGGGGAGCTGTTTTTT. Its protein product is CASSYTRLAGVNTGELFF.

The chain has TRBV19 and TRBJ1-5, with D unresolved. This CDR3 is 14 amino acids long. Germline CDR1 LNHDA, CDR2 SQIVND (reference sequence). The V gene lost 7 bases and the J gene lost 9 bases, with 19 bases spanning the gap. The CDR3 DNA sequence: TGTGCCAGTAACCTCTCAGGCTTAAGGGCGCCCCAGCATTTT. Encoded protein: CASNLSGLRAPQHF.

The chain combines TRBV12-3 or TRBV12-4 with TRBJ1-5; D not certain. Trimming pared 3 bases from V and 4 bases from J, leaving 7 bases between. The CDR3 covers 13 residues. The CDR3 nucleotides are TGTGCCAGCAGTTTGACTGGAAATCAGCCCCAGCATTTT. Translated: CASSLTGNQPQHF.

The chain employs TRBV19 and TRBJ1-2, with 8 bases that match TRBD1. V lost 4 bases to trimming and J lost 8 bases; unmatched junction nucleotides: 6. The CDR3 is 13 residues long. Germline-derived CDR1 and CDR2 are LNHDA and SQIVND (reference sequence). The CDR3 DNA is TGTGCCAGTAGTAGGGCACAGGGGGGAGGCTACACCTTC. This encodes CASSRAQGGGYTF. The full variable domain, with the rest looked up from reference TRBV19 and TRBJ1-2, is DGGITQSPKYLFRKEGQNVTLSCEQNLNHDAMYWYRQDPGQGLRLIYYSQIVNDFQKGDIAEGYSVSREKKESFPLTVTSAQKNPTAFYLCASSRAQGGGYTFGSGTRLTVV.

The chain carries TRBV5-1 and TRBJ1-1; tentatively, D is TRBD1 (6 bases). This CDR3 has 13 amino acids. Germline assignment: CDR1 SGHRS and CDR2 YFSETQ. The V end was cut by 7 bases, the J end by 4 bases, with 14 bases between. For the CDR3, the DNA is TGCGCCAGCGGATACACAGGGCGCACTGAAGCTTTCTTT. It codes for CASGYTGRTEAFF.

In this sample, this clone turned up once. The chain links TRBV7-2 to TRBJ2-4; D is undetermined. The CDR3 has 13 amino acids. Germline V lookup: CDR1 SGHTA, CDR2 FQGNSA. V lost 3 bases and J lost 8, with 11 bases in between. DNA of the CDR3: TGTGCCAGCAGCTTGAACAATGGGGACATTCAGTACTTC. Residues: CASSLNNGDIQYF.

The CDR3: CSVRDSGYTEAFF. The CDR3 DNA is TGCAGCGTGAGGGACAGCGGCTACACTGAAGCTTTCTTT. The chain employs TRBV29-1 and TRBJ1-1; TRBD1 agrees at 7 bases. Germline CDR1 reads SQVTM; CDR2 reads ANQGSEA. J lost 3 bases, V lost 6 bases, and 7 bases had no gene match. The CDR3 is 13 amino acids. Based on the CDR3 plus reference TRBV29-1 and TRBJ1-1, the full variable domain is SAVISQKPSRDICQRGTSLTIQCQVDSQVTMMFWYRQQPGQSLTLIATANQGSEATYESGFVIDKFPISRPNLTFSTLTVSNMSPEDSSIYLCSVRDSGYTEAFFGQGTRLTVV.

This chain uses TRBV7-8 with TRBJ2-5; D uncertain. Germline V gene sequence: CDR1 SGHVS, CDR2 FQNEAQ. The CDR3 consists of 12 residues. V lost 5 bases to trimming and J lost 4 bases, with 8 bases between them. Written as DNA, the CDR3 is TGTGCCAGCAGCCCGGTGGTAGAGACCCAGTACTTC. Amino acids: CASSPVVETQYF.

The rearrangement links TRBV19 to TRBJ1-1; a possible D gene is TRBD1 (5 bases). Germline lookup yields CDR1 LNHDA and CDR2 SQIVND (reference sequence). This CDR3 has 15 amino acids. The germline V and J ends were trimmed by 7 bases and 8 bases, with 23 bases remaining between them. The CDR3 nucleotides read TGTGCCAGTATCCCGGGGGGTGCAGCCCTAGGGGAAGCTTTCTTT. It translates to CASIPGGAALGEAFF.

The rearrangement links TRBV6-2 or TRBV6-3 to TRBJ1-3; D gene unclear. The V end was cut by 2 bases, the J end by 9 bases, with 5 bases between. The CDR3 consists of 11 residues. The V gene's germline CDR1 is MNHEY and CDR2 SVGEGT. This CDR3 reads CASSYGGTIYF. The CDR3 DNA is TGTGCCAGCAGTTACGGAGGCACCATATATTTT.

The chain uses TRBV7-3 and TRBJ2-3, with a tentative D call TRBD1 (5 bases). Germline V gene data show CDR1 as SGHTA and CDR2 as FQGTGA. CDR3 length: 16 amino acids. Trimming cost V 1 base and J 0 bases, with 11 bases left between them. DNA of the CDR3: TGTGCCAGCAGCTTAATGGGGCAGCTTAGCACAGATACGCAGTATTTT. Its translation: CASSLMGQLSTDTQYF. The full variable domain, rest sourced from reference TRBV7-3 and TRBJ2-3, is GAGVSQTPSNKVTEKGKYVELRCDPISGHTALYWYRQSLGQGPEFLIYFQGTGAADDSGLPNDRFFAVRPEGSVSTLKIQRTERGDSAVYLCASSLMGQLSTDTQYFGPGTRLTVL.

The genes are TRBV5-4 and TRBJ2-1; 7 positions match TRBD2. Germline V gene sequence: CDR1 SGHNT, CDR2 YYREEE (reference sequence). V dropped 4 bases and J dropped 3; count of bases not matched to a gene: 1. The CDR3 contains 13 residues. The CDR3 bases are TGTGCCAGCAGCCAGCGGGACTACAATGAGCAGTTCTTC. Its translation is CASSQRDYNEQFF.

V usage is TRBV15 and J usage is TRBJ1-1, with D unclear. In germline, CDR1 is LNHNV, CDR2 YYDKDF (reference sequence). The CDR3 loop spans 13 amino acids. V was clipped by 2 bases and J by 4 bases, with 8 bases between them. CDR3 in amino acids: CATSRSHGTEAFF. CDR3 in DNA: TGTGCCACCAGCAGATCCCATGGCACTGAAGCTTTCTTT.

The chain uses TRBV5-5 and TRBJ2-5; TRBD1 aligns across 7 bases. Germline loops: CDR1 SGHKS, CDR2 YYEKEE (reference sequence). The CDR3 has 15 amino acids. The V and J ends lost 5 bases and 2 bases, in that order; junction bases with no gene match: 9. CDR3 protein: CASRHLSGQQETQYF. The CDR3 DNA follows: TGTGCCAGCAGGCATCTCTCGGGACAGCAAGAGACCCAGTACTTC.

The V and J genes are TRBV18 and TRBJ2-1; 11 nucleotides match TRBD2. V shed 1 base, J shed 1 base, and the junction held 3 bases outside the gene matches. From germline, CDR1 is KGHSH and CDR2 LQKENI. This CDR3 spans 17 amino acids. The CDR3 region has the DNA TGTGCCAGCTCACCACTATTAGCGGGAGGGTCCTACAATGAGCAGTTCTTC. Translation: CASSPLLAGGSYNEQFF.

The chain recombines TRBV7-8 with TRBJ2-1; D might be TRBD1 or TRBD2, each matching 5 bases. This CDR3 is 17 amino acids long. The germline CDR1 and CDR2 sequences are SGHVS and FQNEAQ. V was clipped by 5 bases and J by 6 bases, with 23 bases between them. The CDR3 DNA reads TGTGCCAGCAGCCCGGCCTGGGACCTTGGATGGAGCAATGAGCAGTTCTTC. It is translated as CASSPAWDLGWSNEQFF. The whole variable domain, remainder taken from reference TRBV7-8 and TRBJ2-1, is GAGVSQSPRYKVAKRGQDVALRCDPISGHVSLFWYQQALGQGPEFLTYFQNEAQLDKSGLPSDRFFAERPEGSVSTLKIQRTQQEDSAVYLCASSPAWDLGWSNEQFFGPGTRLTVL.

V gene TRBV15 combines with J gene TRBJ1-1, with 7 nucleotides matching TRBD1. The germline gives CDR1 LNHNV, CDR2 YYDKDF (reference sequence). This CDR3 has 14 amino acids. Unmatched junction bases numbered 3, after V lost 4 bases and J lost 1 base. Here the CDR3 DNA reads TGTGCCACCAGCATCGGACAGGAGAACACTGAAGCTTTCTTT. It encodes CATSIGQENTEAFF.